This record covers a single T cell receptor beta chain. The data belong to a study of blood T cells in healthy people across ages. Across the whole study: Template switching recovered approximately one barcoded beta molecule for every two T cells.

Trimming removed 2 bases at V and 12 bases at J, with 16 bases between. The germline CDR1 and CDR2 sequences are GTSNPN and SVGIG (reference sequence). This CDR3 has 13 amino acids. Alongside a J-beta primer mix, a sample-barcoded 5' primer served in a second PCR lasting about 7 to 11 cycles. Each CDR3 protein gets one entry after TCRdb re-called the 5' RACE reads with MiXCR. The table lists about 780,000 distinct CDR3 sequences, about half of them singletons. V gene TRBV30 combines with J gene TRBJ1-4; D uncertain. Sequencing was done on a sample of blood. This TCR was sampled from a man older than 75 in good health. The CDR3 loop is CAWSPRSREELFF. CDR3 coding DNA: TGTGCCTGGAGTCCTAGGTCGCGGGAAGAACTGTTTTTT. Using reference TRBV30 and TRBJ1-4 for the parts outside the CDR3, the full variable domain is SQTIHQWPATLVQPVGSPLSLECTVEGTSNPNLYWYRQAAGRGLQLLFYSVGIGQISSEVPQNLSASRPQDRQFILSSKKLLLSDSGFYLCAWSPRSREELFFGSGTQLSVL.